A selection of T cell receptor beta chains follows, all from one sample in a study of shared T cell receptors in the human thymus. Clones were sequenced by immunoSEQ multiplex PCR, and TCRdb holds only the in-frame ones, with some missing. The table includes just under 550,000 clones, 70% to 80% detected once. In addition, the sample was reused for a study of human thymus T cells.

Sequenced: thymocytes. Source of these receptors: a boy younger than two with a congenital heart defect. Both conserved end residues are part of each CDR3.

J gene: TRBJ1-1; V gene: TRBV4-2; CDR3 protein: CASSQGIRGPSIEAFF
J gene: TRBJ2-7; V gene: TRBV14; CDR3 protein: CASSQFGLREQYF
J gene: TRBJ2-1; V gene: TRBV6-4; CDR3 protein: CASSDGTTMMSEQFF
J gene: TRBJ2-1; V gene: TRBV15; CDR3 protein: CATSRRGGEQFF
J gene: TRBJ2-6; V gene: TRBV11-3; CDR3 protein: CASSLTAGGPGANVLTF
J gene: TRBJ1-2; V gene: TRBV4-3; CDR3 protein: CASSQETQGARGYTF
J gene: TRBJ2-5; V gene: TRBV18; CDR3 protein: CASSPPLAGTQETQYF
J gene: TRBJ1-2; V gene: TRBV5-1; CDR3 protein: CASAHQAGGDGYTF
J gene: TRBJ2-1; V gene: TRBV15; CDR3 protein: CATSRYSGRVTDEQFF
J gene: TRBJ2-7; V gene: TRBV4-2; CDR3 protein: CASSLRGASGSFLEQYF
J gene: TRBJ2-7; V gene: TRBV10-3; CDR3 protein: CAISPPGTSLHEQYF
J gene: TRBJ2-5; V gene: TRBV7-8; CDR3 protein: CASSPPGQGQETQYF
J gene: TRBJ1-4; V gene: TRBV4-3; CDR3 protein: CASSQLRGQGEEKLFF
J gene: TRBJ1-1; V gene: TRBV4-3; CDR3 protein: CASSRSGITEAFF
J gene: TRBJ2-2; V gene: TRBV9; CDR3 protein: CASSPRGSTGELFF
J gene: TRBJ2-7; V gene: TRBV20-1; CDR3 protein: CSAETGGEQYF
J gene: TRBJ2-4; V gene: TRBV29-1; CDR3 protein: CSALTGAKNIQYF
J gene: TRBJ1-1; V gene: TRBV10-3; CDR3 protein: CAIRSDRMNTEAFF
J gene: TRBJ2-3; V gene: TRBV27; CDR3 protein: CASSNSGRTDTQYF
J gene: TRBJ1-2; V gene: TRBV6-1; CDR3 protein: CASSEGQGETNYGYTF
J gene: TRBJ2-2; V gene: TRBV5-4; CDR3 protein: CASSPGTGGQNTGELFF
J gene: TRBJ2-2; V gene: TRBV5-1; CDR3 protein: CASSSAGTSGTGELFF
J gene: TRBJ2-2; V gene: TRBV14; CDR3 protein: CASSPALRGVTGELFF
J gene: TRBJ2-7; V gene: TRBV27; CDR3 protein: CASSSCGQGTSYEQYF
J gene: TRBJ2-2; V gene: TRBV19; CDR3 protein: CASSMGHHSPPGELFF
J gene: TRBJ1-1; V gene: TRBV6-6; CDR3 protein: CASSYGDTTEAFF
J gene: TRBJ1-3; V gene: TRBV11-2; CDR3 protein: CASSSTTGGSGNTIYF
J gene: TRBJ1-6; V gene: TRBV28; CDR3 protein: CASSLSDLVHGSPLHF
J gene: TRBJ2-7; V gene: TRBV4-2; CDR3 protein: CASSQDPAGGPVDEQYF
J gene: TRBJ2-1; V gene: TRBV6-5; CDR3 protein: CASAPPTSKQFF
J gene: TRBJ2-2; V gene: TRBV4-3; CDR3 protein: CASSQEGEWAGELFF
J gene: TRBJ2-1; V gene: TRBV30; CDR3 protein: CAWSVLAGEYYNEQFF
J gene: TRBJ2-3; V gene: TRBV30; CDR3 protein: CARGGGIDTQYF
J gene: TRBJ2-7; V gene: TRBV4-3; CDR3 protein: CASSQEGLPSREQYF
J gene: TRBJ2-2; V gene: TRBV19; CDR3 protein: CASPSGNTGELFF
J gene: TRBJ2-2; V gene: TRBV5-1; CDR3 protein: CASRPGDGVRTGELFF
J gene: TRBJ2-7; V gene: TRBV4-1; CDR3 protein: CASSQVAEASGRYEQYF
J gene: TRBJ2-3; V gene: TRBV2; CDR3 protein: CASSEGRPRGNYSGRVCTDTQYF
J gene: TRBJ1-2; V gene: TRBV30; CDR3 protein: CAWKRTDYYGYTF
J gene: TRBJ1-5; V gene: TRBV27; CDR3 protein: CASRGQGEGNQPQHF